This T cell receptor beta chain was recovered during a study of T cell repertoires in cytomegalovirus infection. Looking at the study overall: TCR beta signatures that were public indicated CMV infection and matching HLA type. Points from the study as a whole: It was HLA-C-restricted CMV-specific TCR beta clonotypes that dominated the response ex vivo. Accumulated public TCR beta family frequency recognized individuals carrying CMV together with the relevant HLA.

TCRdb analysed the reads with MiXCR anew, one entry per CDR3 protein. Of just over 150,000 distinct CDR3 sequences listed, about 25% are singletons. Trimming removed 5 bases from V and 2 bases from J, with 7 bases in between. The CDR3 spans 12 residues. Germline CDR1 reads SGHTA; CDR2 reads FQGNSA. This clonotype was observed a handful of times. The antigen remains undetermined. Sequencing input: PBMCs. The genes are TRBV7-2 and TRBJ2-7; D is undetermined. This receptor was obtained from a human donor in good health (CMV status not recorded). Some clones in this sample may be carry-over from other donors' samples. The CDR3 DNA reads TGTGCCAGCAGCCCCCCAACCTACGAGCAGTACTTC. Translation gives CASSPPTYEQYF. The full variable domain, with the rest looked up from reference TRBV7-2 and TRBJ2-7, is GAGVSQSPSNKVTEKGKDVELRCDPISGHTALYWYRQSLGQGLEFLIYFQGNSAPDKSGLPSDRFSAERTGGSVSTLTIQRTQQEDSAVYLCASSPPTYEQYFGPGTRLTVT.